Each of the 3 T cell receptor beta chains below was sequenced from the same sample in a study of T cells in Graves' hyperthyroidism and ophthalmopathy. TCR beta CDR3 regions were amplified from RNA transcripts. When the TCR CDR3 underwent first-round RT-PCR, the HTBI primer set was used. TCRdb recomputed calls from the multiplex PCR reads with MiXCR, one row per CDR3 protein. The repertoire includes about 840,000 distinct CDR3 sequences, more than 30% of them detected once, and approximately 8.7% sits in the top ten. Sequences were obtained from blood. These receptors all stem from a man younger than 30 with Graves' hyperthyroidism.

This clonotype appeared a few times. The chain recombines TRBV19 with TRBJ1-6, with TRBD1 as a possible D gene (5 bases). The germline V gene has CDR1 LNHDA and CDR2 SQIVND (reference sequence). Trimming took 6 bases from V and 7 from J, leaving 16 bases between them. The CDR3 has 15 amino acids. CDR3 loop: CASRTSGGENSPLHF. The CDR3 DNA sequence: TGTGCCAGTAGGACCTCCGGGGGAGAAAATTCACCCCTCCACTTT.

DNA of the CDR3: TGTGCCAGCAGCACGCCCTTGGACGGGCAGCCCCAGCATTTT. Protein product: CASSTPLDGQPQHF. V and J are TRBV12-3 or TRBV12-4 and TRBJ1-5; D is ambiguous. The CDR3 spans 14 residues. Trimming took 6 bases from V and 7 from J, leaving 16 bases between them.

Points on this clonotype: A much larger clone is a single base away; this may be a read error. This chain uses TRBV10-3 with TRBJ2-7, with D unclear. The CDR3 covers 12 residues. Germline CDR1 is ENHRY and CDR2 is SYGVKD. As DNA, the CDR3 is TGTGCCACCCCCGTAAGGATTTACGAGCAGTGCTTC. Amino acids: CATPVRIYEQCF.